This TCR beta chain derives from a study of human T cells and chemical hapten exposure. Study-level background: Per-sample TCR yield variation was attributed mainly to small pooled library volume differences.

This clonotype was counted between two and nine times. As yet, its antigen is unknown. The CDR3 is 18 residues long. CDR1 is MGHRA and CDR2 is YSYEKL in the germline V gene. V lost 1 base and J lost 9; bases outside the gene matches: 14. General study points: PT1 expanded TCR counts correlated positively with patch test score.

Unique molecular identifiers were attached to individual cDNA molecules within the library. TCRdb reprocessed the RACE reads with MiXCR, giving one entry per CDR3 protein. The sample includes around 56,000 distinct CDR3 sequences, 9.5% to 10% of them seen just once. Time point defined: pre-sensitization, week 0. Treatment defined: therapeutic diphenylcyclopropenone sensitization with weekly scalp DPC. The study extracted total RNA from unfractionated whole blood. This chain joins TRBV4-1 and TRBJ2-4, with 11 nucleotides matching TRBD2. This receptor was obtained from a man aged 35-49 years with alopecia areata. Some clones in this sample may be carry-over from other donors' samples. The material sequenced was whole blood, taken in connection with sensitization to the hapten diphenylcyclopropenone (DPC). CDR3 DNA: TGCGCCAGCAGCCAAGTAGCCGGGACTAGCGGACCCATGGGCATTCAGTACTTC. The encoded protein is CASSQVAGTSGPMGIQYF.